Listed here are 4 T cell receptor beta chains from one sample, sequenced in a study of cytomegalovirus exposure and HLA in healthy donors. The PCR employed 60 Vbeta primers together with 13 Jbeta primers. Assay used: immunoSEQ multiplex PCR; TCRdb lists only in-frame clones, some missing. The sample carries 150,000 to 200,000 clones, about 70% recorded once. Sequenced material: PBMCs. The receptors stem from a male donor in good health and CMV-seronegative.

The chain joins TRBV18 to TRBJ2-2; 15 nucleotides line up with TRBD2. V was pared by 0 bases and J by 3 bases, with 5 bases of the junction left unmatched. The CDR3 is made up of 19 amino acids. From germline, CDR1 is KGHSH and CDR2 LQKENI. The CDR3 protein is CASSPPGLAGGIYTGELFF. In DNA, the CDR3 is TGTGCCAGCTCACCACCAGGACTAGCGGGGGGGATCTACACCGGGGAGCTGTTTTTT. Full variable domain (missing parts from reference TRBV18 and TRBJ2-2): NAGVMQNPRHLVRRRGQEARLRCSPMKGHSHVYWYRQLPEEGLKFMVYLQKENIIDESGMPKERFSAEFPKEGPSILRIQQVVRGDSAAYFCASSPPGLAGGIYTGELFFGEGSRLTVL.

V gene TRBV19 combines with J gene TRBJ2-5, with 7 bases lining up with TRBD2. The end of the DNA is better explained by TRBJ2-7, so the J call may be wrong. Germline V CDR1 and CDR2: LNHDA, SQIVND (reference sequence). The CDR3 runs 15 residues. CDR3 residues: CASSLSGGSSYEQYF. As DNA, the CDR3 is TGTGCCAGTAGTCTCAGTGGCGGGAGCTCCTACGAGCAGTACTTC.

V gene TRBV7-2 combines with J gene TRBJ2-5, with D possibly being TRBD1 (6 bases). Deletions cut 1 base from V and 5 bases from J, with 17 bases between. The CDR3 loop spans 16 amino acids. The germline V gene encodes CDR1 SGHTA and CDR2 FQGNSA. The CDR3 loop is CASSLEAGEGFETQYF. Written as DNA, the CDR3 is TGTGCCAGCAGCTTAGAGGCAGGGGAAGGGTTCGAGACCCAGTACTTC.

This chain connects TRBV7-8 to TRBJ2-5, with D unclear. This CDR3 comprises 15 residues. The V gene's germline CDR1 is SGHVS and CDR2 FQNEAQ. The V end was cut by 1 base, the J end by 4 bases, with 13 bases between. The DNA of the CDR3 is TGTGCCAGCAGCTTAGTGTTGGGCATGGGAGAGACCCAGTACTTC. Its protein is CASSLVLGMGETQYF.